The 30 T cell receptor beta chains given below trace back to one sample, sequenced in a study of blood T cell repertoires in COVID-19. The assay was immunoSEQ multiplex PCR, and TCRdb's table has in-frame clones only and misses some. The repertoire includes over 150,000 clones, around 85% of them detected once, and roughly 6.2% sits in the top ten. The sample consisted of PBMCs or T cells enriched from blood (not recorded which). These TCRs come from a man between 35 and 55 years old who had recovered from COVID-19.

The chain employs TRBV28 and TRBJ1-1; 7 bases line up with TRBD1. The CDR3 contains 14 residues. With 4 bases clipped from V and 5 bases from J, the junction kept 7 bases outside the gene matches. The germline V gene encodes CDR1 MDHEN and CDR2 SYDVKM. CDR3 nucleotide sequence: TGTGCCAGCAGTTACAGGGGAGTGGAAACTGAAGCTTTCTTT. Its protein product is CASSYRGVETEAFF.

The chain combines TRBV5-6 with TRBJ1-2; D possibly corresponds to TRBD1 (6 bases). This CDR3 is 12 amino acids long. Germline assignment: CDR1 SGHDT and CDR2 YYEEEE. Between the trimmed V and J ends, which lost 1 base and 7 bases, there was a span of 8 bases. CDR3 sequence: CASSLLGGGYTF. CDR3 coding DNA: TGTGCCAGCAGCTTGTTAGGGGGTGGCTACACCTTC.

V is TRBV7-2 and J is TRBJ1-2, with 7 bases matching TRBD1. This CDR3 has 13 amino acids. Germline CDR1 and CDR2: SGHTA and FQGNSA. J lost 7 bases, V lost 2 bases, and 4 bases had no gene match. DNA of the CDR3: TGTGCCAGCAGCTTAATAGGACAGGCTGGCTACACCTTC. Translating gives CASSLIGQAGYTF.

In the case of this clone: This sample includes further DNA sequences coding for the same CDR3. The rearrangement joins TRBV5-4 to TRBJ2-7; 10 nucleotides match TRBD1. CDR1 and CDR2 (germline): SGHNT, YYREEE (reference sequence). V dropped 4 bases and J dropped 4; count of bases not matched to a gene: 5. This CDR3 region has 14 residues. The CDR3 reads CASSPGQGGYEQYF. CDR3 in DNA: TGTGCCAGCAGCCCCGGACAGGGGGGGTACGAGCAGTACTTC. Looking up the rest from reference TRBV5-4 and TRBJ2-7 gives the full variable domain: ETGVTQSPTHLIKTRGQQVTLRCSSQSGHNTVSWYQQALGQGPQFIFQYYREEENGRGNFPPRFSGLQFPNYSSELNVNALELDDSALYLCASSPGQGGYEQYFGPGTRLTVT.

This sequence joins TRBV10-2 and TRBJ1-4; D may be TRBD1 (5 bases). The CDR3 covers 14 residues. V was trimmed by 6 bases and J by 8 bases, leaving 16 bases between them. From germline, CDR1 is WSHSY and CDR2 SAAADI. CDR3 region: CASSPDKVPEKLFF. As DNA, the CDR3 is TGCGCCAGCAGCCCGGACAAGGTCCCCGAAAAACTGTTTTTT.

The gene calls are TRBV10-3 and TRBJ1-6; maybe TRBD1 (5 bases). V lost 2 bases to trimming and J lost 10 bases, with 15 bases between them. There are 15 residues in the CDR3. Germline V gene lookup returns CDR1 ENHRY and CDR2 SYGVKD. The CDR3 protein is CAISESWQGRSPLHF. The CDR3 DNA follows: TGTGCCATCAGTGAGAGCTGGCAGGGTCGATCACCCCTCCACTTT.

The genes are TRBV30 and TRBJ1-2; 9 bases map to TRBD1. The ends lost 2 bases at V and 8 bases at J; junction bases unmatched: 3. The CDR3 spans 12 residues. Germline-derived CDR1 and CDR2 are GTSNPN and SVGIG (reference sequence). The CDR3 sequence is CAWSWTGEGYTF. The CDR3 coding sequence is TGTGCCTGGAGTTGGACAGGGGAGGGCTACACCTTC. Looking up the rest from reference TRBV30 and TRBJ1-2 gives the full variable domain: SQTIHQWPATLVQPVGSPLSLECTVEGTSNPNLYWYRQAAGRGLQLLFYSVGIGQISSEVPQNLSASRPQDRQFILSSKKLLLSDSGFYLCAWSWTGEGYTFGSGTRLTVV.

The chain joins TRBV12-3 or TRBV12-4 to TRBJ1-2; a weak D match, TRBD1 (6 bases). With 7 bases removed from V and 8 bases from J, the gap between germline ends came to 17 bases. The length of the CDR3 is 13 residues. CDR3 in amino acids: CASIQGGLGGYTF. The CDR3 nucleotides read TGTGCCAGCATCCAAGGGGGTTTAGGGGGCTACACCTTC.

The chain recombines TRBV14 with TRBJ1-4; 10 nucleotides match TRBD1. Germline V gene lookup returns CDR1 SGHDN and CDR2 FVKESK. J lost 8 bases, V lost 2 bases, and 5 bases had no gene match. The CDR3 loop spans 15 amino acids. CDR3 in DNA: TGTGCCAGCAGCCAAACGACAGGGGGCAACGAAAAACTGTTTTTT. Its translation is CASSQTTGGNEKLFF.

The rearrangement joins TRBV28 to TRBJ1-1; D ambiguous. Germline loops: CDR1 MDHEN, CDR2 SYDVKM. Trimming cost V 4 bases and J 0 bases, with 12 bases left between them. CDR3 length equals 15 residues. The CDR3 region is CASSSPQVMNTEAFF. CDR3 bases: TGTGCCAGCAGTTCACCTCAGGTAATGAACACTGAAGCTTTCTTT.

CDR3 nucleotides: TGTGCCAGCAGTTACCTGGCTAGCGGGGCCTACGAGCAGTACTTC. Translating it yields CASSYLASGAYEQYF. The V gene is TRBV6-6, the J gene TRBJ2-7, with 9 bases identical to TRBD2. The J segment lost 2 bases and the V segment lost 2 bases, leaving 4 bases of the junction unmatched. There are 15 residues in the CDR3. Germline assignment: CDR1 MNHNY and CDR2 SVGAGI (reference sequence).

V gene TRBV2 combines with J gene TRBJ1-1; TRBD1 matches at 10 bases. CDR1 and CDR2 from the germline V gene are SNHLY and FYNNEI. The CDR3 loop spans 13 amino acids. J was trimmed by 4 bases and V by 10 bases; bases with no gene match: 6. CDR3 sequence reads: CANFRDRGTEAFF. As DNA, the CDR3 is TGTGCCAACTTCCGGGACAGGGGCACTGAAGCTTTCTTT.

The chain has TRBV19 and TRBJ2-7; D is possibly TRBD1 (5 bases). V was pared by 5 bases and J by 0 bases, with 11 bases between. The germline gives CDR1 LNHDA, CDR2 SQIVND (reference sequence). The length of the CDR3 is 14 residues. The CDR3 loop reads CASSLTEPSYEQYF. In nucleotides, the CDR3 is TGTGCCAGTAGTCTGACAGAGCCCTCCTACGAGCAGTACTTC.

V is TRBV4-1 and J is TRBJ1-3, with a possible D match to TRBD1 (6 bases). Germline V CDR1 and CDR2: MGHRA, YSYEKL. The V gene lost 1 base and the J gene lost 6 bases, with 10 bases spanning the gap. CDR3 length: 14 residues. The CDR3 loop reads CASSQVPGENTIYF. The CDR3 DNA reads as TGCGCCAGCAGCCAAGTCCCAGGGGAAAACACCATATATTTT.

This chain uses TRBV5-5 with TRBJ1-5, with 7 bases matching TRBD1. Trimming cost V 0 bases and J 1 base; bases outside gene matches: 7. The CDR3 spans 17 residues. The germline gives CDR1 SGHKS, CDR2 YYEKEE (reference sequence). The CDR3: CASSLAPAGGSNQPQHF. CDR3 coding DNA: TGTGCCAGCAGCTTGGCGCCGGCAGGGGGGAGCAATCAGCCCCAGCATTTT. The full variable domain, completed using reference TRBV5-5 and TRBJ1-5, is DAGVTQSPTHLIKTRGQQVTLRCSPISGHKSVSWYQQVLGQGPQFIFQYYEKEERGRGNFPDRFSARQFPNYSSELNVNALLLGDSALYLCASSLAPAGGSNQPQHFGDGTRLSIL.

The V gene is TRBV12-3 or TRBV12-4, the J gene TRBJ1-2; D perhaps matches TRBD1 (5 bases). The ends were cut back, 6 bases at V and 6 bases at J, with 11 bases in the middle. CDR3 length: 12 amino acids. The CDR3 spells CASSSRVDGYTF. The DNA of the CDR3 is TGTGCCAGCAGCTCCAGGGTGGATGGCTACACCTTC.

This chain links TRBV29-1 with TRBJ1-1; possibly TRBD1 for D (5 bases). Trimming left V 7 bases short and J 3 bases short, with 15 bases between. Per the germline V gene, CDR1 is SQVTM and CDR2 is ANQGSEA. The CDR3 has 13 residues. CDR3 sequence: CSAGRGGHTEAFF. The CDR3, as DNA: TGCAGCGCGGGGAGGGGAGGGCACACTGAAGCTTTCTTT. Supplemented by reference TRBV29-1 and TRBJ1-1, the full variable domain reads SAVISQKPSRDICQRGTSLTIQCQVDSQVTMMFWYRQQPGQSLTLIATANQGSEATYESGFVIDKFPISRPNLTFSTLTVSNMSPEDSSIYLCSAGRGGHTEAFFGQGTRLTVV.

The chain recombines TRBV27 with TRBJ1-5, with D unresolved. The germline V and J ends were trimmed by 8 bases and 7 bases, with 15 bases remaining between them. CDR1 and CDR2 (germline): MNHEY, SMNVEV (reference sequence). The CDR3 has 13 residues. The CDR3 DNA reads as TGTGCCAGCGGAACCCCCTCGGGACAGCCCCAGCATTTT. The encoded protein is CASGTPSGQPQHF.

The count of this clone is one. The genes are TRBV9 and TRBJ1-6; possible D gene TRBD1, 5 bases. Germline CDR1 and CDR2: SGDLS and YYNGEE. This CDR3 is built from 15 residues. The ends were cut back, 0 bases at V and 8 bases at J, with 12 bases in the middle. CDR3 in amino acids: CASSVEGAGDSPLHF. CDR3 in DNA: TGTGCCAGCAGCGTAGAAGGGGCGGGGGATTCACCCCTCCACTTT.

This chain connects TRBV29-1 to TRBJ1-1; tentatively, D is TRBD1 (5 bases). The CDR3 has 12 residues. The germline V gene encodes CDR1 SQVTM and CDR2 ANQGSEA. The germline V and J ends were trimmed by 8 bases and 9 bases, with 19 bases remaining between them. The CDR3 DNA reads TGCAGCACCTTCTCCGGACAATCCCAAGCTTTCTTT. As protein: CSTFSGQSQAFF.

A word on this clone: Germline and junction disagree at one end, which may indicate a read error. The chain employs TRBV19 and TRBJ2-4; D is possibly TRBD1 (5 bases). This CDR3 has 16 residues. Germline V gene sequence: CDR1 LNHDA, CDR2 SQIVND (reference sequence). CDR3: CASSIGAALDKNIQYF. For the CDR3, the DNA is TGTGCCAGTAGCATAGGGGCTGCCTTAGACAAAAACATTCAGTACTTC.

In this sample, this clone turned up once. The chain combines TRBV6-5 with TRBJ1-1, with D perhaps matching TRBD1 (6 bases). V was clipped by 0 bases and J by 2 bases, with 10 bases between them. This CDR3 is 15 amino acids long. Per the germline V gene, CDR1 is MNHEY and CDR2 is SVGAGI. This CDR3 reads CASSYSGTFNTEAFF. In DNA form, the CDR3 reads TGTGCCAGCAGTTACTCCGGGACATTCAACACTGAAGCTTTCTTT.

In this sample, this clone turned up once. The J gene is TRBJ1-3, the V gene TRBV30, with D possibly matching TRBD1 (5 bases). Germline V CDR1 and CDR2: GTSNPN, SVGIG (reference sequence). CDR3 size: 14 residues. V lost 1 base to trimming and J lost 2 bases, with 9 bases between them. The CDR3 sequence is CAWSEGAAGNTIYF. In DNA, the CDR3 is TGTGCCTGGAGTGAAGGGGCTGCTGGAAACACCATATATTTT.

This chain links TRBV27 with TRBJ1-6; D is ambiguous. Germline V lookup: CDR1 MNHEY, CDR2 SMNVEV (reference sequence). The germline V and J ends were trimmed by 7 bases and 4 bases, with 11 bases remaining between them. This CDR3 has 14 residues. The CDR3 DNA reads TGTGCCAGCACCCCAGATTCATATAATTCACCCCTCCACTTT. This encodes CASTPDSYNSPLHF.

The rearrangement joins TRBV5-6 to TRBJ2-7; D might be TRBD2 (6 bases). The CDR3 contains 15 residues. CDR1 is SGHDT and CDR2 is YYEEEE in the germline V gene. V lost 0 bases and J 4 bases, leaving 14 bases between the germline ends. CDR3 region: CASSLVTGEPYEQYF. As DNA, the CDR3 is TGTGCCAGCAGCTTGGTAACGGGGGAGCCTTACGAGCAGTACTTC.

This clone has just one count. The chain uses TRBV7-9 and TRBJ2-1; 11 bases match TRBD2. With V trimmed by 2 bases and J by 10 bases, 7 bases remained unmatched. This CDR3 has 15 residues. From germline, CDR1 is SEHNR and CDR2 FQNEAQ (reference sequence). Here the CDR3 reads CASSLLASGGTEQFF. The CDR3 DNA is TGTGCCAGCAGCTTATTGGCTAGCGGGGGGACAGAGCAGTTCTTC.

The chain combines TRBV7-9 with TRBJ1-3, with D maybe TRBD1 (6 bases). The ends were cut back, 4 bases at V and 0 bases at J, with 7 bases in the middle. Per the germline V gene, CDR1 is SEHNR and CDR2 is FQNEAQ (reference sequence). The CDR3 extends over 14 amino acids. CDR3 sequence reads: CASSWDISGNTIYF. The CDR3 coding sequence is TGTGCCAGCAGCTGGGACATCTCTGGAAACACCATATATTTT.

This clone was observed many times. The CDR3 region is CASSDLTSGSGEQYF. CDR3 DNA: TGTGCCAGCAGCGACCTGACTAGCGGGAGTGGAGAGCAGTACTTC. V and J are TRBV2 and TRBJ2-7, with TRBD2 matching 12 bases. Germline CDR1 is SNHLY and CDR2 is FYNNEI. The CDR3 has 15 amino acids. The trim removed 6 bases at V and 7 bases at J, leaving 10 bases unmatched.

The rearrangement links TRBV30 to TRBJ2-1, with 13 bases fitting TRBD2. J was trimmed by 10 bases and V by 3 bases; bases with no gene match: 9. Germline-derived CDR1 and CDR2 are GTSNPN and SVGIG (reference sequence). The CDR3 consists of 15 residues. The CDR3 region has the DNA TGTGCCTGGAGCTCCGGACTAGCGGGAGTAGGAGAGCAGTTCTTC. Its translation is CAWSSGLAGVGEQFF.

This clone was counted once. V gene TRBV30 combines with J gene TRBJ1-5; 7 bases map to TRBD1. Germline CDR1 is GTSNPN and CDR2 is SVGIG (reference sequence). Unmatched junction bases numbered 8, after V lost 0 bases and J lost 3 bases. The CDR3 is 16 residues long. In DNA form, the CDR3 reads TGTGCCTGGAGTGTACGAGGGGGCTTGGACAATCAGCCCCAGCATTTT. This translates into CAWSVRGGLDNQPQHF. Together with reference TRBV30 and TRBJ1-5, the CDR3 gives the full variable domain: SQTIHQWPATLVQPVGSPLSLECTVEGTSNPNLYWYRQAAGRGLQLLFYSVGIGQISSEVPQNLSASRPQDRQFILSSKKLLLSDSGFYLCAWSVRGGLDNQPQHFGDGTRLSIL.